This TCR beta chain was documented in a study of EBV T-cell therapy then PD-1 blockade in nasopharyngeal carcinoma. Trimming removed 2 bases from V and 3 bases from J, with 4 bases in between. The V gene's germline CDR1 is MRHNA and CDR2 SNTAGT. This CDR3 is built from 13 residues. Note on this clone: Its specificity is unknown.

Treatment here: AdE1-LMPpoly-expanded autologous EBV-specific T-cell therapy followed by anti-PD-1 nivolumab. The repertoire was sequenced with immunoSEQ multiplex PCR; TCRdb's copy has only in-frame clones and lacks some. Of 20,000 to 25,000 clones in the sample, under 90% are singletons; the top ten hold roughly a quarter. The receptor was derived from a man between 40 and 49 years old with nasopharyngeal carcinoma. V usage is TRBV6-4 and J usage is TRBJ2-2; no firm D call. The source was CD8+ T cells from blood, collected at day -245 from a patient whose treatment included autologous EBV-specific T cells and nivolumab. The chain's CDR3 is CASSDRDTGELFF. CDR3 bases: TGTGCCAGCAGTGACAGGGACACCGGGGAGCTGTTTTTT.